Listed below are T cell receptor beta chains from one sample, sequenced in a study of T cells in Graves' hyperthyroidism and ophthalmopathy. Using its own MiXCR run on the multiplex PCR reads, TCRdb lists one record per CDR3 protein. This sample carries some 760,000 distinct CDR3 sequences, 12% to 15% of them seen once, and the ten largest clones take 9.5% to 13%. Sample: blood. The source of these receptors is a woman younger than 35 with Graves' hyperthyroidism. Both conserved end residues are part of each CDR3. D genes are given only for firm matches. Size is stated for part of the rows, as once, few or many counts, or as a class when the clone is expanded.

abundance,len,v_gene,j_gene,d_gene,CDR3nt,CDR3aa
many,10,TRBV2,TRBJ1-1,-,TGTGCCATAGGGACGGTTGAAGCTTTCTTT,CAIGTVEAFF
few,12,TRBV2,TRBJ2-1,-,TGTGCCAGCAGTGAGAACCAGTGGGGGATGTTCTTC,CASSENQWGMFF
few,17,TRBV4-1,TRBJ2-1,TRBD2,TGCGCCAGCAGCCAAGCGGCCAGCGGGACGACCTACAATGAGCAGTTCTTC,CASSQAASGTTYNEQFF
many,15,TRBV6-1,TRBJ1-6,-,TGTGCCAGCAGTGCGGGCCGGGCAGGAAACTCACCCCTCCACTTT,CASSAGRAGNSPLHF
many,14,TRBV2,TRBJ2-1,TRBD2,TGTGCCAAAAGAGGACTAGCGGGAACCAATGAGCAGTTCTTC,CAKRGLAGTNEQFF
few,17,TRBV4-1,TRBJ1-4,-,TGCGCCAGCAGCCCATTTAACCTCCGCACCTCGGGGGAAAAACTGTTTTTT,CASSPFNLRTSGEKLFF
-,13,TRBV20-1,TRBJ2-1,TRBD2,TGCAGTGCCCGTAGCGGGAGTCAAGATGAGCAGTTCTTC,CSARSGSQDEQFF
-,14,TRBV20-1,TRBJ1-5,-,TGCAGTGCCCCGCCGCGGGGCCTTAATCAGCCCCAGCATTTT,CSAPPRGLNQPQHF
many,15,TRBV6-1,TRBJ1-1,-,TGTGCCAGCAGTACAGCCCGGACAGAGAACACTGAAGCTTTCTTT,CASSTARTENTEAFF
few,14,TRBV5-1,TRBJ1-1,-,TGCGCCAGCAGCCATTACGGCATGAACACTGAAGCTTTCTTT,CASSHYGMNTEAFF
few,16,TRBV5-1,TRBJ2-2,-,TGCGCCAGCAGCTTGGTGGGGGCAATTAACACCGGGGAGCTGTTTTTT,CASSLVGAINTGELFF
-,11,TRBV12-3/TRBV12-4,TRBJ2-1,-,TGTGCCAGCAGTTTCAATGTAGAGCAGTTCTTC,CASSFNVEQFF
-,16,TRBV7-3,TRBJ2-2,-,TGTGCCAGCAGCACAAAGGTGGCTACCAACACCGGGGAGCTGTTTTTT,CASSTKVATNTGELFF
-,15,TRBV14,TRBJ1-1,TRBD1,TGTGCCAGCAGCCTCCTAGACAGGGGTCCCTCTGAAGCTTTCTTT,CASSLLDRGPSEAFF
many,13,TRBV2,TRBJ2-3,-,TGTGCCAGCAGTGAAGCGCGTACAGATACGCAGTATTTT,CASSEARTDTQYF
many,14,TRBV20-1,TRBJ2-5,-,TGCAGTGCTAGAGATGGGGCTAACCAAGAGACCCAGTACTTC,CSARDGANQETQYF
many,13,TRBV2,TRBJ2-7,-,TGTGCCAGCAGTGAAGCAATCTCCTACGAGCAGTACTTC,CASSEAISYEQYF
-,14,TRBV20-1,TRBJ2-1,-,TGCAGTGCCCCAGTAGTTGGCGGCCGGAATGAGCAGTTCTTC,CSAPVVGGRNEQFF
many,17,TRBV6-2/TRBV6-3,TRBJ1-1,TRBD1,TGTGCCAGCAGTTACCCACTCCTGACAGGGGCGGACACTGAAGCTTTCTTT,CASSYPLLTGADTEAFF
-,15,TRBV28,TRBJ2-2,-,TGTGCCAGCAGTTTGGGGGGGGCGAGCACCGGGGAGCTGTTTTTT,CASSLGGASTGELFF
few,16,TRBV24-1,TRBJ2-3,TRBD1,TGTGCCACCAGTGATTCGGGACAGGGACCCACAGATACGCAGTATTTT,CATSDSGQGPTDTQYF
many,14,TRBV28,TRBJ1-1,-,TGTGCCAGCAATTTCCCGGGACAATTGAAGGCAGCTTTCTTT,CASNFPGQLKAAFF
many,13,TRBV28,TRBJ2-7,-,TGTGCCAGCAGTTTAGGTCGGAACCACGAGCAGTACTTC,CASSLGRNHEQYF
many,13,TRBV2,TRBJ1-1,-,TGTGCCAGCAAATACAGGACGAACACTGAAGCTTTCTTT,CASKYRTNTEAFF
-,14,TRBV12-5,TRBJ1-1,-,TGTGCTAGTGGTACAGGGCTTCTGGGCACTGAAGCTTTCTTT,CASGTGLLGTEAFF
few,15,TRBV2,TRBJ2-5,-,TGTGCCAGCAAAGGGAACGGGTTCTCGTTAGAGACCCAGTACTTC,CASKGNGFSLETQYF